This T cell receptor beta chain was sequenced during a study of spatial heterogeneity in lung cancer (dated by TCRdb to between 2018 and 2021). The study in broad terms: Beta-chain transcripts were consistently detected in greater numbers than alpha-chain transcripts, which likely reflected higher beta-chain transcript abundance. At surgery, both alpha and beta chains were TCR-sequenced in 200 to 250 tumor regions, roughly 64 matched nontumor lung samples and a few dozen PBMC samples. In non-small cell lung cancer, the study quantitatively compared TCR alpha and beta repertoires across several tumor regions, matched nontumor lung, and blood. In the raw uncorrected reads, each unique combination of TCR and UMI appeared on average more than ten times. Nonsynonymous mutation counts, determined by whole-exome sequencing of tumor tissue, were related to TCR repertoire features. The investigation overall reported the following: Ubiquitous expanded tumor TCRs were detected in blood more often at tumor resection than at routine follow-up. Confirming at a functional level the hypothesis that regional TCRs recognize regional mutations was considered to require additional single-cell paired TCR alpha and beta sequencing.

The sample's time point label is to be understood as: sample taken at primary tumor resection. The donors were more than 65 patients from the lung TRACERx cohort who had early-stage, untreated non-small cell lung cancer. For TCR sequencing, whole RNA was extracted from tumor and nontumor lung tissue, or from cryopreserved PBMC samples, and no cell sorting was done. A patient was chosen for TCR sequencing only when enough RNA was available from at least two tumor regions. The V and J ends are trimmed by 0 bases and 6 bases, leaving 12 bases between them. The CDR3 sequence holds 14 residues, the cysteine and phenylalanine included. Only the CDR3 part of the read is kept: 42 bases, read in frame from the first base. The CDR1 and CDR2 encoded by the germline V gene are LGHNA and YNFKEQ. This clonotype was seen at least ten times. The clone's antigen remains unknown. Base qualities are not provided; no much larger clone lies one nucleotide away.

Library preparation employed 5' RACE. Sequencer: NextSeq 500. The TCR library protocol attached a unique molecular identifier to each TCR cDNA molecule to allow correction of PCR and sequencing errors. In the original analysis: Decombinator tools were used for TCR identification, UMI-based error correction and CDR3 extraction. TCRs above a frequency of 2 per 1,000, corresponding to the top 1% of the tumor frequency distribution, were defined as expanded. Rényi diversity was computed with the R vegan package after subsampling each repertoire 100 times to 5,000 TCRs. To build CDR3 similarity networks, amino acid triplet string-kernel similarity was used, and CDR3s were connected when their pairwise similarity was above 0.82. The raw public data were reprocessed by TCRdb itself: fastp quality trimming at Q25, MiXCR clonotype calling, in-frame beta chains only. Merged by CDR3 protein, the rows form single entries marked with the most common genes and DNA. The V and J calls reflect TCRdb's pipeline rather than the authors' work. Within this sample are 20,000 to 25,000 distinct CDR3 sequences, with 4.6% of them counted one time only. The ten largest clones add up to 6% to 7.5% of the sample.

The chain uses TRBV4-2 and TRBJ2-7, with no D gene named confidently. The material was PBMCs, obtained at surgery. The receptor was isolated from a male donor with early-stage non-small cell lung cancer. The CDR3 protein sequence reads: CASSQEGIAGEQYF. The DNA sequence is as follows: TGTGCCAGCAGCCAAGAGGGGATAGCTGGCGAGCAGTACTTC.